A selection of T cell receptor beta chains follows, all from one sample in a study of beta chain features in type 1 diabetes. The repertoire was sequenced with immunoSEQ multiplex PCR; TCRdb's copy has only in-frame clones and lacks some. The sample holds approximately 160,000 clones, around 8.5% seen once. The specimen was central memory CD4+ T cells from blood. The source is a man aged 18 to 29 in good health. Each CDR3 is given with its conserved first and last residue. The D gene is left open where the match is weak. Size is omitted from some rows. Given values are once, few, many or a class for expanded clones.

TRBJ2-5	TRBV4-2	TRBD2	.	TGTGCCAGCAGCCAACTAGCCGGGACTAGCGGGAATCATAAAGAGACCCAGTACTTC	CASSQLAGTSGNHKETQYF
TRBJ2-1	TRBV11-2	.	few	TGTGCCAGCAGCCAAGCTCCGAGCTCCTACAATGAGCAGTTCTTC	CASSQAPSSYNEQFF
TRBJ1-1	TRBV7-2	.	few	TGTGCCAGCAGCTTAGTATACGGGGAAGAAGCTTTCTTT	CASSLVYGEEAFF
TRBJ1-2	TRBV9	.	many	TGTGCCAGCAGCGTAGCGGGGAACTATGGCTACACCTTC	CASSVAGNYGYTF
TRBJ1-5	TRBV6-7	.	.	TGTGCCAGCAGATTCACTCGGAAGTTACTCGTTCGAGGGTGTACAGGGAAGAATCAGCCCCAGCATTTT	CASRFTRKLLVRGCTGKNQPQHF
TRBJ2-7	TRBV18	TRBD1	few	TGTGCCAGCTCACCACCGGGACAGGGAGAGGGGGTGACAGACGAGCAGTACTTC	CASSPPGQGEGVTDEQYF
TRBJ2-5	TRBV29-1	.	many	TGCAGCGTTGTGCCCGGCCAAGAGACCCAGTACTTC	CSVVPGQETQYF
TRBJ2-1	TRBV5-1	.	few	TGCGCCAGCAGTCGAGGCGGGATCGCAGATGAGCAGTTCTTC	CASSRGGIADEQFF
TRBJ2-7	TRBV19	.	few	TGTGCCAGTAGTACCCTAGGACTGGAGCAGTACTTC	CASSTLGLEQYF
TRBJ2-2	TRBV28	.	few	TGTGCCAGCAGTCAATTAATAGGGGCGAACACCGGGGAGCTGTTTTTT	CASSQLIGANTGELFF
TRBJ2-3	TRBV19	TRBD1	many	TGTGCCAGTAGTAAGTTAGGATTGGACAGGGACACAGATACGCAGTATTTT	CASSKLGLDRDTDTQYF
TRBJ2-7	TRBV28	.	.	TGTGCCAGCAGTGGGCCCGGGGGAAGGGTAGACGAGCAGTACTTC	CASSGPGGRVDEQYF
TRBJ2-1	TRBV14	.	.	TGTGCCAGCAGCCCTGGCCCTAGCCGAGGGCCCAATGAGCAGTTCTTC	CASSPGPSRGPNEQFF
TRBJ1-3	TRBV30	.	.	TGTGCCTGGAGTGCGGACAACTCTGGAAACACCATATATTTT	CAWSADNSGNTIYF
TRBJ1-1	TRBV29-1	TRBD1	.	TGCAGCGTTAACAGGGGCGGCACTGAAGCTTTCTTT	CSVNRGGTEAFF
TRBJ1-2	TRBV5-1	.	.	TGCGCCAGCAGCCTCCTACCTCCTGGGAGTGGCTACACCTTC	CASSLLPPGSGYTF
TRBJ2-3	TRBV30	TRBD1	.	TGTGCAATGGGACAGAACACAGATACGCAGTATTTT	CAMGQNTDTQYF
TRBJ2-4	TRBV5-6	TRBD1	few	TGTGCCAGCAGCCTGACAGGGTCGGCCAAAAACATTCAGTACTTC	CASSLTGSAKNIQYF
TRBJ2-3	TRBV6-5	TRBD2	few	TGTGCCAGCAGATACAACCCTAGCGGGAGTGCAGATACGCAGTATTTT	CASRYNPSGSADTQYF
TRBJ1-5	TRBV30	.	.	TGTGCCTGGAGTCCCCCGAGGGGGGGCATGGCACTTCAGCCCCAGCATTTT	CAWSPPRGGMALQPQHF
TRBJ2-3	TRBV6-6	TRBD1	few	TGTGCCAGCAGTTACTCGAAGGGGGCGGGTGATACGCAGTATTTT	CASSYSKGAGDTQYF
TRBJ2-1	TRBV2	TRBD2	many	TGTGCCAGCAGTTCCGGACTAGCGGGAGGGCAGTTCTTC	CASSSGLAGGQFF
TRBJ1-2	TRBV7-9	.	.	TGTGCCAGCAGCGTAACGTACGGGACACTCTATGGCTACACCTTC	CASSVTYGTLYGYTF
TRBJ1-1	TRBV6-1	.	few	TGTGCCAGCGGGGGAGGGGGAGCTTTCTTT	CASGGGGAFF
TRBJ2-7	TRBV23-1	TRBD1	.	TGCGCCAGCAGTCAAAAAATGGGACAGGGCCCCCTTTCTAAATACGAGCAGTACTTC	CASSQKMGQGPLSKYEQYF
TRBJ2-5	TRBV7-9	.	few	TGTGCCAGCAGCTTATCCTTAGTACAAGAGACCCAGTACTTC	CASSLSLVQETQYF
TRBJ2-7	TRBV5-1	.	.	TGCGCCAGCAGCTTTGGACAGTCGGTAGTGGGGGAGCAGTACTTC	CASSFGQSVVGEQYF
TRBJ1-4	TRBV4-1	.	many	TGCGCCAGCAGCCAAAAGGAGGGAGGAGGTGAAAAACTGTTTTTT	CASSQKEGGGEKLFF
TRBJ2-1	TRBV27	TRBD2	.	TGTGCCAGCAGTTCTAACAAAGGACTAGCGGGGACCTACAATGAGCAGTTCTTC	CASSSNKGLAGTYNEQFF
TRBJ2-5	TRBV19	TRBD2	.	TGTGCCAGTAGTACACGGACTAGCGGGGCCCCAGAGACCCAGTACTTC	CASSTRTSGAPETQYF
TRBJ1-2	TRBV28	.	few	TGTGCCAGCAGTTTTCGCAGGGCAGATGGCTACACCTTC	CASSFRRADGYTF
TRBJ2-7	TRBV28	.	.	TGTGCCAGCAGACGACCCGGGATACTCTACGAGCAGTACTTC	CASRRPGILYEQYF
TRBJ2-2	TRBV29-1	TRBD2	.	TGCAGCGTTGAGGGGTTATTTAGTAGCGGGACAAACACCGGGGAGCTGTTTTTT	CSVEGLFSSGTNTGELFF
TRBJ2-2	TRBV4-2	.	.	TGTGCCAGCAGCCAAGATCGTGGGGGGTACACCGGGGAGCTGTTTTTT	CASSQDRGGYTGELFF
TRBJ2-2	TRBV6-4	.	.	TGTGCCAGCAGTGAAAGTCGACAGTTGAACACCGGGGAGCTGTTTTTT	CASSESRQLNTGELFF
TRBJ1-5	TRBV30	.	.	TGTGCCTGGAGCTGGGCAGGGAATCAGCCCCAGCATTTT	CAWSWAGNQPQHF
TRBJ2-3	TRBV4-2	TRBD2	.	TGTGCCAGCAGCCGTAGACTAGCGGGGGGGACAGATACGCAGTATTTT	CASSRRLAGGTDTQYF
TRBJ2-5	TRBV7-2	.	few	TGTGCCAGCAGCGCAACTCTGGAGACCCAGTACTTC	CASSATLETQYF
TRBJ2-2	TRBV6-1	.	.	TGTGCCAGCAGTCCGTCTCGTAATATCGCCGGGGAGCTGTTTTTT	CASSPSRNIAGELFF
TRBJ2-7	TRBV7-3	TRBD2	.	TGTGCCAGCAGCTTTACCGGACTAGCAGGCGAGCAGTACTTC	CASSFTGLAGEQYF
TRBJ2-7	TRBV30	TRBD1	many	TGTGCCTGGAGTAGACAGGGGGGATACGAGCAGTACTTC	CAWSRQGGYEQYF
TRBJ2-2	TRBV27	TRBD1	few	TGTGCCAGCACCCGACAGGGACCGAACACCGGGGAGCTGTTTTTT	CASTRQGPNTGELFF
TRBJ2-3	TRBV4-1	TRBD2	.	TGCGCCAGCAGCCAAGAAGGGACTAGCGGGGCGTCTAGCACAGATACGCAGTATTTT	CASSQEGTSGASSTDTQYF
TRBJ2-1	TRBV5-1	.	few	TGCGCCAGCAGCCCGGAGGGACCTTACAATGAGCAGTTCTTC	CASSPEGPYNEQFF
TRBJ2-3	TRBV6-1	.	few	TGTGCCAGCAAATTTGCAGGGGAGGGCGGTGGTACGCAGTATTTT	CASKFAGEGGGTQYF
TRBJ2-7	TRBV6-6	.	.	TGTGCCAGCAGACAAGGTCCCGGGGTCGAGGAGCAGTACTTC	CASRQGPGVEEQYF
TRBJ1-1	TRBV10-3	.	.	TGTGCCAGCACTAGACAGGTGCTCACTGAAGCTTTCTTT	CASTRQVLTEAFF